A single T cell receptor beta chain is shown here with its context. The antigen this receptor binds is unknown. No base quality values were provided; no much bigger clone lies one nucleotide off. These data belong to a study of T cell responses to AZD1222 COVID-19 vaccine (dated by TCRdb to the early 2020s). Turning to the overall study: AZD1222 recipients with second doses at about 4 weeks or about 12 weeks were pooled, because spike-specific TCR depth and breadth did not differ between schedules. TCR sequencing was performed for over 230 trial participants, of whom approximately 200 were given two doses of AZD1222 and about 25 were given two doses of MenACWY control vaccine. Enrollment into the trials was organized by age into subgroups of 18-55, 56-69 and 70-plus years, and those subgroups contained about 160, 30 and 59 TCR-sequenced participants, respectively. Summary of the overall study and its limitations: Participants were mostly white British, with more females than males. The authors suggested clonal diversity may have been underestimated. Spike-specific TCR breadth and depth rose significantly after two AZD1222 doses compared with day 0 and with MenACWY recipients. Nearly half of unique spike-specific TCRs reportedly recognized epitopes outside regions mutated in the B.1.351 and B.1.1.7 variants. The whole spike protein was spanned by vaccine-associated CD4 TCRs, and dominant responses were seen in regions 160-218 and 743-854. In the small 56-69-year group, the increase in depth fell short of significance, most likely because of low power. Because no samples from the day 14 peak response were available, repertoires could be characterized only after the peak T cell response. Conclusions about previously exposed vaccinees are limited, since just a handful of AZD1222 recipients were seropositive for SARS-CoV-2 at baseline.

V has 2 bases trimmed and J has 3 bases trimmed; junction bases matching no gene number 8. From cysteine to phenylalanine, the CDR3 is 16 amino acids long. This entry keeps only the CDR3 DNA: 48 bases, framed from base 1. The germline V gene encodes CDR1 LNHDA and CDR2 SQIVND (reference sequence). The CDR3 regions of human TCRbeta chains were subjected to immunosequencing. The source study handled its data this way. TCRs in the repertoires were compared against a reference library of SARS-CoV-2-specific TCRs that had been generated with the MIRA antigen-specificity platform. Breadth meant the fraction of unique TCRs that were SARS-CoV-2-associated, whereas depth meant the fraction of total T cells that were SARS-CoV-2-associated. Using the MIRA data, every spike-specific TCR was mapped to the spike region that the TCR reacted to and assigned to either a CD4 or a CD8 class. Log10-transformed breadth and depth values were compared by one-way ANOVA with Sidak's multiple comparisons tests. TCRdb limited this immuneACCESS table to in-frame rearrangements with V and J called. A share of clones is missing; checked studies link under half to unresolved V genes, and the rest is unexplained. That table is the source of V, J and clone size, and D and trimming were worked out from the DNA. The sample profile shows some 150,000 clones; approximately 88% of them were found once. 1.6% of the sample rests with the top ten.

The label giving this sample's time point can be read as: baseline before first vaccination. Vaccinee samples came from UK trials COV001 and COV002, including a single-blind randomized controlled phase 2/3 trial of AZD1222 (ChAdOx1 nCoV-19) in healthy adults. For TCRbeta chain sequencing, PBMC samples from trial participants were taken at day 0 and at day 28 after the second dose. Here the chain combines TRBV19 and TRBJ2-3, and 7 junctional nucleotides match TRBD2. This receptor was identified in an adult in good health. The sample consisted of peripheral blood, taken on day 0 of AZD1222 vaccination. Here the CDR3 is given as CASSIPGGRGTDTQYF. The DNA sequence follows: TGTGCCAGTAGTATACCGGGCGGGAGAGGTACAGATACGCAGTATTTT. With the portions outside the CDR3 filled from the reference TRBV19 and TRBJ2-3 genes, the complete variable region becomes DGGITQSPKYLFRKEGQNVTLSCEQNLNHDAMYWYRQDPGQGLRLIYYSQIVNDFQKGDIAEGYSVSREKKESFPLTVTSAQKNPTAFYLCASSIPGGRGTDTQYFGPGTRLTVL.